The present entry profiles one TCR beta chain with its context. These data belong to a study of blood T cell repertoires in COVID-19. Across the whole study: PBMCs, B-cell-depleted T cells, or T cells were the source of the cDNA or gDNA that made up the material.

Germline V gives CDR1 LGHNA, CDR2 YNFKEQ. V was pared by 0 bases and J by 1 base, with 10 bases between. This CDR3 is built from 16 residues. Recovered status applied to Cohort 3 donors who had two consecutive negative PCRs. It also applied to those with clearance or with symptom resolution. Authors' processing steps: Cell counts per sample came from amplifying reference gene primers. Clones were sequenced by immunoSEQ multiplex PCR, and TCRdb holds only the in-frame ones, with some missing. V, J and clone size were drawn from that table, and D and trimming were deduced from the DNA. Of 430,000 or so clones in the sample, around nine tenths were seen once.

The sequence came from a woman between 40 and 55 years old who had recovered from COVID-19. The sequenced material came from PBMCs or T cells enriched from blood (not recorded which). The genes are TRBV4-2 and TRBJ1-5; TRBD1 is a possible D gene (5 bases). The DNA for the CDR3 is TGTGCCAGCAGCCAAGATGCAGGGCAGAGCAATCAGCCCCAGCATTTT. Its translation: CASSQDAGQSNQPQHF.